This record covers a single T cell receptor (beta chain). Original data processing: Nucleated cell counts were estimated from reference gene primer amplification. Libraries were prepared by immunoSEQ multiplex PCR; TCRdb keeps only in-frame clonotypes and omits some of them. The DNA was the basis for D and trimming; V, J and clone size are from that table. The sample contains approximately 130,000 clones, around three quarters of which appear only once. This sample was taken from a study of blood T cell repertoires in COVID-19. Study at large: PBMCs, B-cell-depleted T cells, or T cells provided the cDNA or gDNA that made up the material.

V was cut by 3 bases and J by 1 base, with 6 bases left in between. The germline V gene has CDR1 MNHEY and CDR2 SMNVEV (reference sequence). The CDR3 loop spans 13 amino acids. This chain connects TRBV27 to TRBJ1-2; D is undetermined. The sequenced sample consisted of peripheral blood. The TCR comes from a human donor in a cohort sampled during active COVID-19. CDR3 amino acids: CASSFGFNYGYTF. CDR3 sequence (DNA): TGTGCCAGCAGTTTCGGGTTTAACTATGGCTACACCTTC.